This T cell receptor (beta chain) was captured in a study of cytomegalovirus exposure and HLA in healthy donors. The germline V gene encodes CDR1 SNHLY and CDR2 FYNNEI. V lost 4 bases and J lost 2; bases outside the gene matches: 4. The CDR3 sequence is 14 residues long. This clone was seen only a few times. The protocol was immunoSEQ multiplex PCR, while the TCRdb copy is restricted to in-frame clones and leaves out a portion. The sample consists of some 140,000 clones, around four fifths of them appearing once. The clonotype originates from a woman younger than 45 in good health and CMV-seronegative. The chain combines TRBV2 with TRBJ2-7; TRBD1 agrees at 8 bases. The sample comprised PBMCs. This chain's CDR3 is CASSGQGSAYEQYF. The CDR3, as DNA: TGTGCCAGCAGTGGACAGGGGTCGGCCTACGAGCAGTACTTC.